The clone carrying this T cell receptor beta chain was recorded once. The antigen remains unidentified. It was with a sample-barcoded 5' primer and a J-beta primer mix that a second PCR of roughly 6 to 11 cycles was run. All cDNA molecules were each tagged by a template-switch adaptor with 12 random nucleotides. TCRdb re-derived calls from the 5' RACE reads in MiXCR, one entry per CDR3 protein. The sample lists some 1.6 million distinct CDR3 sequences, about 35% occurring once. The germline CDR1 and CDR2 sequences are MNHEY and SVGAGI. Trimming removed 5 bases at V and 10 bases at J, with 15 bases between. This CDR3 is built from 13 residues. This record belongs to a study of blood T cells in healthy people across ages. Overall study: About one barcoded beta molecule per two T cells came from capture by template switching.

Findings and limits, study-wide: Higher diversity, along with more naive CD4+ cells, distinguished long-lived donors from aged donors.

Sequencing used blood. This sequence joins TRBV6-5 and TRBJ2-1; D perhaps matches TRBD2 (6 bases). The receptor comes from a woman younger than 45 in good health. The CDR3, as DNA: TGTGCCAGCAGTCACCAGCTTCTAGCGGAGCAGTTCTTC. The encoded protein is CASSHQLLAEQFF.